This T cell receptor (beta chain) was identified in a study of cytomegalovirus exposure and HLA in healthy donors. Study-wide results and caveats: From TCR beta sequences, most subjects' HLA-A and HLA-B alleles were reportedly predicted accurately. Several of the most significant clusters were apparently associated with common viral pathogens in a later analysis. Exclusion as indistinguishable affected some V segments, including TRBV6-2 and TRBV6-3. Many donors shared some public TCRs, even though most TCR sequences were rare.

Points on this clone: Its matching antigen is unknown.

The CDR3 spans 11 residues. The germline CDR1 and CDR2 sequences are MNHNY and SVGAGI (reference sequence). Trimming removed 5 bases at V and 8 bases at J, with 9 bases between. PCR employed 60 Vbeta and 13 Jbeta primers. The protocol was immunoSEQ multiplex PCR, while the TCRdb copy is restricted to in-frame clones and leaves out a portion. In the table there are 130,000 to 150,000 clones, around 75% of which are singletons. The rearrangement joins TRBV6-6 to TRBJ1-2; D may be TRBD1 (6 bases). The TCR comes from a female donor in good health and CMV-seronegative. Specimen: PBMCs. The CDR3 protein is CASSHTGGYTF. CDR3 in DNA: TGTGCCAGCAGTCACACAGGGGGCTACACCTTC.